This T cell receptor beta chain was identified in a study of identical twins. TCRdb redid the calling of the 5' RACE reads with MiXCR, one entry per CDR3 protein. The data show fewer than 500,000 distinct CDR3 sequences, roughly a quarter seen once. Trimming took 4 bases from V and 5 from J; bases not matched to a gene: 5. The CDR3 runs 14 residues. These data were also reused for a study on T cells expressing NK-cell markers. As that study records: In a handful of donors, these clonotypes also led the CD3+CD56-NKG2C+ fraction.

The receptor's source is a woman aged 18 to 35 in good health. The chain couples TRBV12-3 or TRBV12-4 to TRBJ2-3; 8 nucleotides align to TRBD1. The sequenced material came from CD4+ T cells sorted from blood. DNA of the CDR3: TGTGCCAGCAGTTCCAGGGGGCCTAGAGATACGCAGTATTTT. As protein: CASSSRGPRDTQYF.